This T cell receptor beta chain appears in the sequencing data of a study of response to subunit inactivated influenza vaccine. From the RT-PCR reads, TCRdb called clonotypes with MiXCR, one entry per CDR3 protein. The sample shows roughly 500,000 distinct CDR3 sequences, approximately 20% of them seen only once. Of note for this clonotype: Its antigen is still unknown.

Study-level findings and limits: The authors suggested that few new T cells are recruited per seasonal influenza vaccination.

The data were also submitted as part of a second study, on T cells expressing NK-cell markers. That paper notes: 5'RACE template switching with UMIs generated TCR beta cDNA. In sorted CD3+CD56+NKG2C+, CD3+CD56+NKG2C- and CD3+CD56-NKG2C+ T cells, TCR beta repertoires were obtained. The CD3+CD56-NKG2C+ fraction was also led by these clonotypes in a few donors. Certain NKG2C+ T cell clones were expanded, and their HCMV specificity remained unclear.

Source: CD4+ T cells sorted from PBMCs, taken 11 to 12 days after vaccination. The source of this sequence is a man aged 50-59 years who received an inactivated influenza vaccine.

Here the CDR3 reads CASSLVLLRADRDEAFF. CDR3 coding DNA: TGTGCCAGCAGCTTGGTTTTGCTTAGAGCGGACAGGGATGAAGCTTTCTTT. The rearrangement links TRBV5-8 to TRBJ1-1, with TRBD1 matching 8 bases. This CDR3 is 17 amino acids long. V trimming: 0 bases; J trimming: 7 bases; junction bases outside the gene matches: 14. CDR1 and CDR2 from the germline V gene are SGHTS and YDEGEE. Filled out from reference TRBV5-8 and TRBJ1-1, the complete variable domain reads EAGVTQSPTHLIKTRGQQATLRCSPISGHTSVYWYQQALGLGLQFLLWYDEGEERNRGNFPPRFSGRQFPNYSSELNVNALELEDSALYLCASSLVLLRADRDEAFFGQGTRLTVV.